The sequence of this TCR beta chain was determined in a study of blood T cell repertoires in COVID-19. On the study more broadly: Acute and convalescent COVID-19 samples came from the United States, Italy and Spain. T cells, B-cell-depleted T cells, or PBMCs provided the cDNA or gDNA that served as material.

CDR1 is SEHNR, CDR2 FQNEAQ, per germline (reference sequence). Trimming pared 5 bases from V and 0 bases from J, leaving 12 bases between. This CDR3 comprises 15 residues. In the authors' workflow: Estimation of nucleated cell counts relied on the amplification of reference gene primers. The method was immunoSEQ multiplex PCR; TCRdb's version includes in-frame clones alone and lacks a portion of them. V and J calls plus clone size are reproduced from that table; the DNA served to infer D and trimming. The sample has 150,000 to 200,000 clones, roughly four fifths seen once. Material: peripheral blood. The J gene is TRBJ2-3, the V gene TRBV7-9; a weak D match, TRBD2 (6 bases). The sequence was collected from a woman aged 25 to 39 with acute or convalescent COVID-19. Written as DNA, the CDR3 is TGTGCCAGCAGCCCGGGACTCATGAGCACAGATACGCAGTATTTT. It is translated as CASSPGLMSTDTQYF.